This note documents a single T cell receptor beta chain sequence. No antigen is known for it. Germline lookup yields CDR1 MNHNY and CDR2 SVGAGI (reference sequence). The germline V and J ends were trimmed by 0 bases and 1 base, with 0 bases remaining between them. The CDR3 covers 12 residues. The iRepertoire nested amplicon-rescue multiplex PCR amplified TCR alpha and beta CDR3s from RNA. Input was 100-400 ng of tissue mRNA or PBMC total RNA. TCRdb re-called the multiplex PCR reads through MiXCR, storing one row per CDR3 protein. Of thousands of distinct CDR3 sequences listed, approximately 33% are singletons. This entry is derived from a study of glioma-infiltrating T cells. Findings and caveats of the study: Non-neoplastic patients had below-expected tissue-blood divergence, while all gliomas exceeded expectation. Very few CDR3 sequences were shared between tissue and blood.

This rearrangement joins TRBV6-6 to TRBJ1-1, with D hard to call. Sequencing was carried out using glioma tissue, nonneoplastic brain tissue, or PBMCs (not recorded which). This sequence was found in a human donor with low-grade glioma or glioblastoma, undergoing nonglioma brain surgery, or in good health (not recorded which). CDR3 protein: CASSYSNTEAFF. In DNA, the CDR3 is TGTGCCAGCAGTTACTCGAACACTGAAGCTTTCTTT.